The 6 T cell receptor beta chains given below trace back to one sample, sequenced in a study of cytomegalovirus exposure and HLA in healthy donors. PCR involved 60 Vbeta and 13 Jbeta primers. Using immunoSEQ multiplex PCR, the repertoire was profiled, and TCRdb retains in-frame clones only, with some absent. The table includes some 110,000 clones, 65% to 90% detected once. The source material was PBMCs. These receptor sequences come from a woman aged 25-40 years in good health and CMV-seronegative.

V usage is TRBV19 and J usage is TRBJ2-1; D call uncertain. The CDR3 is made up of 13 amino acids. Trimming cost V 5 bases and J 9 bases, with 14 bases left between them. Germline V gene data show CDR1 as LNHDA and CDR2 as SQIVND (reference sequence). CDR3 sequence: CASSAFNSVEQFF. The CDR3, as DNA: TGTGCCAGTAGTGCCTTCAACTCGGTTGAGCAGTTCTTC.

The chain carries TRBV7-9 and TRBJ2-1; 8 nucleotides agree with TRBD2. The CDR3 consists of 14 residues. CDR1 and CDR2 from the germline V gene are SEHNR and FQNEAQ (reference sequence). The V segment lost 4 bases and the J segment 5 bases; nucleotides outside the gene matches: 4. As DNA, the CDR3 is TGTGCCAGCAGCTCTAGCGGGTCGGACAATGAGCAGTTCTTC. Its translation is CASSSSGSDNEQFF.

This clone has just a few counts. V and J are TRBV6-5 and TRBJ1-2; 7 nucleotides agree with TRBD1. Per germline, CDR1 MNHEY and CDR2 SVGAGI. The CDR3 runs to 15 residues. V was clipped by 3 bases and J by 2 bases; unmatched bases: 6. DNA for the CDR3: TGTGCCAGCAGTTATCAGGGGGGCGCGAACTATGGCTACACCTTC. It codes for CASSYQGGANYGYTF.

The chain links TRBV25-1 to TRBJ1-2; D not resolved. Per germline, CDR1 MGHDK and CDR2 SYGVNS. V lost 3 bases, J lost 5 bases, and 4 bases lay in between. The CDR3 loop spans 11 amino acids. The CDR3 bases are TGTGCCAGCAGTGACGGGTATGGCTACACCTTC. Protein product: CASSDGYGYTF.

This chain's CDR3 is CASSTGTSVTYEQYF. As DNA, the CDR3 is TGTGCCAGCAGTACCGGGACTAGCGTGACCTACGAGCAGTACTTC. The V gene is TRBV6-5, the J gene TRBJ2-7; TRBD2 aligns across 10 bases. With 5 bases clipped from V and 2 bases from J, the junction kept 6 bases outside the gene matches. The CDR3 consists of 15 residues. Per the germline V gene, CDR1 is MNHEY and CDR2 is SVGAGI.

CDR3 bases: TGTGCCAGCAGTTACGGAGGTCCCGGGACATGGGATGAGCAGTTCTTC. Translating it yields CASSYGGPGTWDEQFF. The V gene is TRBV6-5, the J gene TRBJ2-1; possibly TRBD1 for D (6 bases). CDR1 and CDR2 (germline): MNHEY, SVGAGI. Trimming removed 2 bases at V and 8 bases at J, with 19 bases between. This CDR3 is 16 amino acids long.